This is a list of T cell receptor beta chains from one sample in a study of cytomegalovirus exposure and HLA in healthy donors. Some clones are missing from TCRdb's copy, which holds only in-frame ones; the method was immunoSEQ multiplex PCR. The table lists 150,000 to 200,000 clones, roughly 82% of them singletons, with roughly 6.5% in the top ten. Sequencing was done on a sample of PBMCs. These receptors were collected from a middle-aged man in good health and CMV-seropositive. CDR3s include the opening cysteine and the closing phenylalanine or tryptophan. D genes are given only for firm matches. Expanded clones are given a class, and other clones once, few, many or no size at all.

cdr3_aa cdr3_nt v_call clone_size d_call j_call
CASSLLDLGQGNTEAFF TGTGCCAGCAGCTTATTGGACCTCGGACAGGGAAACACTGAAGCTTTCTTT TRBV7-3 . TRBD1 TRBJ1-1
CASSPDTGKETQYF TGTGCCAGCTCACCGGACACAGGGAAAGAGACCCAGTACTTC TRBV18 . . TRBJ2-5
CASSQTKRGEKLFF TGTGCCAGCAGCCAGACTAAAAGGGGGGAAAAACTGTTTTTT TRBV11-3 few . TRBJ1-4
CASRGDRYFYGYTF TGTGCCAGCAGGGGGGACAGGTACTTTTATGGCTACACCTTC TRBV2 few TRBD1 TRBJ1-2
CAISPPGQGLNTEAFF TGTGCCATCAGTCCCCCGGGACAGGGCCTGAACACTGAAGCTTTCTTT TRBV10-3 . TRBD1 TRBJ1-1
CASSEAGGETVSEAFF TGTGCCAGCAGTGAAGCGGGGGGGGAAACCGTCTCCGAAGCTTTCTTT TRBV2 many . TRBJ1-1
CASSFDSANTEAFF TGTGCCAGCAGCTTTGACAGCGCGAACACTGAAGCTTTCTTT TRBV5-6 . . TRBJ1-1
CASSEGLAGKETQYF TGCGCCAGCAGTGAAGGACTAGCGGGGAAAGAGACCCAGTACTTC TRBV10-1 . TRBD2 TRBJ2-5
CASSLGAWQYF TGTGCCAGCAGTTTGGGGGCTTGGCAGTATTTT TRBV27 . . TRBJ2-3
CASSFPGNEQFF TGTGCCAGCAGTTTCCCAGGTAATGAGCAGTTCTTC TRBV27 few . TRBJ2-1
CASSLETGNTEAFF TGTGCCAGCAGCTTAGAAACGGGGAACACTGAAGCTTTCTTT TRBV11-2 few . TRBJ1-1
CASSFVDVRTSNQPQHF TGTGCCAGCAGCTTTGTCGATGTCAGGACTTCCAATCAGCCCCAGCATTTT TRBV5-5 . . TRBJ1-5
CASRRGTEAFF TGTGCCAGCAGGAGGGGGACTGAAGCTTTCTTT TRBV2 . . TRBJ1-1
CASSLLQGKGYTF TGTGCCAGCAGTTTATTACAGGGGAAAGGCTACACCTTC TRBV27 . TRBD1 TRBJ1-2
CASSFTGRSEETQYF TGTGCCAGCAGCTTTACAGGCAGGAGTGAAGAGACCCAGTACTTC TRBV7-6 . . TRBJ2-5
CASSSSGQGSEAFF TGTGCCAGCAGCTCCTCGGGACAGGGATCTGAAGCTTTCTTT TRBV7-8 . TRBD1 TRBJ1-1
CASSLEGLGTDTQYF TGTGCCAGCAGTTTAGAGGGCCTAGGCACAGATACGCAGTATTTT TRBV28 . . TRBJ2-3